Listed below are T cell receptor beta chains from one sample, sequenced in a study of cytomegalovirus exposure and HLA in healthy donors. Assay used: immunoSEQ multiplex PCR; TCRdb lists only in-frame clones, some missing. The sample records about 150,000 clones, over 70% being singletons. Sequencing was done on a sample of PBMCs. The receptors derive from a man aged 30 to 45 in good health and CMV-seronegative. The CDR3 runs from the conserved cysteine through the conserved F or W. The order of the fields is V gene, clone size, D gene, J gene, CDR3 protein, CDR3 DNA. D genes are given only for firm matches. Rows may omit the clone size; those that give it use once, few, many or a size class.

V gene: TRBV6-5; clone size: NA; D gene: TRBD1; J gene: TRBJ2-7; CDR3 protein: CASSETRDRGYEQYF; CDR3 DNA: TGTGCCAGCAGCGAAACCCGGGACAGGGGCTACGAGCAGTACTTC
V gene: TRBV18; clone size: once; D gene: NA; J gene: TRBJ1-1; CDR3 protein: CASSPAVNTEAFF; CDR3 DNA: TGTGCCAGCTCACCAGCAGTGAACACTGAAGCTTTCTTT
V gene: TRBV28; clone size: NA; D gene: NA; J gene: TRBJ1-6; CDR3 protein: CASSLTESSYNSPLHF; CDR3 DNA: TGTGCCAGCAGTTTGACAGAGAGCTCCTATAATTCACCCCTCCACTTT
V gene: TRBV19; clone size: few; D gene: TRBD1; J gene: TRBJ2-7; CDR3 protein: CASSADPRDSSYEQYF; CDR3 DNA: TGTGCCAGTAGTGCTGACCCCCGGGACAGCTCCTACGAGCAGTACTTC
V gene: TRBV4-3; clone size: NA; D gene: NA; J gene: TRBJ2-5; CDR3 protein: CASSQDLQETQYF; CDR3 DNA: TGCGCCAGCAGCCAAGACCTGCAAGAGACCCAGTACTTC
V gene: TRBV10-3; clone size: once; D gene: TRBD2; J gene: TRBJ2-3; CDR3 protein: CAISLGGGADTQYF; CDR3 DNA: TGTGCCATCAGTTTGGGGGGAGGGGCAGATACGCAGTATTTT
V gene: TRBV15; clone size: NA; D gene: NA; J gene: TRBJ1-3; CDR3 protein: CATSFLGSSGNTIYF; CDR3 DNA: TGTGCCACTTCCTTTTTGGGGAGCTCTGGAAACACCATATATTTT
V gene: TRBV11-3; clone size: NA; D gene: NA; J gene: TRBJ2-1; CDR3 protein: CASSLDGFQQFF; CDR3 DNA: TGTGCCAGCAGCTTAGACGGTTTTCAGCAGTTCTTC
V gene: TRBV11-2; clone size: NA; D gene: NA; J gene: TRBJ2-7; CDR3 protein: CASSLATLYEQYF; CDR3 DNA: TGTGCCAGCAGCTTGGCGACTCTCTACGAGCAGTACTTC
V gene: TRBV27; clone size: NA; D gene: NA; J gene: TRBJ2-2; CDR3 protein: CASSLSGRMNTGELFF; CDR3 DNA: TGTGCCAGCAGTTTATCGGGCAGAATGAACACCGGGGAGCTGTTTTTT
V gene: TRBV5-1; clone size: few; D gene: NA; J gene: TRBJ2-5; CDR3 protein: CASSLAGAQETQYF; CDR3 DNA: TGCGCCAGCAGCTTAGCGGGCGCCCAAGAGACCCAGTACTTC
V gene: TRBV29-1; clone size: NA; D gene: TRBD2; J gene: TRBJ2-1; CDR3 protein: CSVEMGGFEQFF; CDR3 DNA: TGCAGCGTTGAAATGGGGGGGTTTGAGCAGTTCTTC
V gene: TRBV6-1; clone size: once; D gene: NA; J gene: TRBJ2-3; CDR3 protein: CASSGTGTLSTDTQYF; CDR3 DNA: TGTGCCAGCAGTGGGACCGGGACTTTAAGCACAGATACGCAGTATTTT
V gene: TRBV10-2; clone size: NA; D gene: NA; J gene: TRBJ2-1; CDR3 protein: CASSEVLAGEQFF; CDR3 DNA: TGCGCCAGCAGTGAGGTACTAGCAGGCGAGCAGTTCTTC
V gene: TRBV27; clone size: NA; D gene: NA; J gene: TRBJ1-2; CDR3 protein: CASSSLGRGSHGYTF; CDR3 DNA: TGTGCCAGCAGCAGCTTAGGCCGAGGGTCTCACGGCTACACCTTC
V gene: TRBV5-4; clone size: NA; D gene: TRBD1; J gene: TRBJ1-1; CDR3 protein: CASSRGTGQSRTEAFF; CDR3 DNA: TGTGCCAGCAGCAGGGGGACAGGGCAAAGTCGGACTGAAGCTTTCTTT
V gene: TRBV2; clone size: NA; D gene: NA; J gene: TRBJ2-3; CDR3 protein: CASSARTAVTDTQYF; CDR3 DNA: TGTGCCAGCAGTGCCCGGACAGCCGTGACAGATACGCAGTATTTT
V gene: TRBV6-5; clone size: NA; D gene: NA; J gene: TRBJ1-1; CDR3 protein: CASSRGGARPEAFF; CDR3 DNA: TGTGCCAGCTCACGAGGGGGGGCAAGGCCTGAAGCTTTCTTT
V gene: TRBV5-6; clone size: NA; D gene: NA; J gene: TRBJ1-1; CDR3 protein: CASSFQGLLNTEAFF; CDR3 DNA: TGTGCCAGCAGCTTCCAGGGCCTATTGAACACTGAAGCTTTCTTT
V gene: TRBV7-3; clone size: NA; D gene: TRBD1; J gene: TRBJ2-5; CDR3 protein: CASSAGTGVPETQYF; CDR3 DNA: TGTGCCAGCAGCGCCGGGACAGGGGTTCCCGAGACCCAGTACTTC
V gene: TRBV5-1; clone size: once; D gene: TRBD1; J gene: TRBJ1-2; CDR3 protein: CASSPGTGYGYTF; CDR3 DNA: TGCGCCAGCAGCCCCGGGACAGGGTATGGCTACACCTTC
V gene: TRBV10-2; clone size: NA; D gene: TRBD1; J gene: TRBJ1-2; CDR3 protein: CASSVDRDSYPF; CDR3 DNA: TGCGCCAGCAGTGTCGACAGGGATAGCTACCCCTTC
V gene: TRBV7-9; clone size: once; D gene: NA; J gene: TRBJ2-7; CDR3 protein: CASSSTYEQYF; CDR3 DNA: TGTGCCAGCAGCTCTACCTACGAGCAGTACTTC
V gene: TRBV27; clone size: NA; D gene: NA; J gene: TRBJ2-7; CDR3 protein: CAAGSMPYEQYF; CDR3 DNA: TGTGCCGCAGGGTCGATGCCCTACGAGCAGTACTTC
V gene: TRBV29-1; clone size: NA; D gene: TRBD1; J gene: TRBJ2-2; CDR3 protein: CSALGTGNTGELFF; CDR3 DNA: TGCAGTGCCCTGGGGACAGGGAACACCGGGGAGCTGTTTTTT
V gene: TRBV30; clone size: NA; D gene: NA; J gene: TRBJ1-3; CDR3 protein: CAWDSGSGNTIYF; CDR3 DNA: TGTGCCTGGGACAGTGGCTCTGGAAACACCATATATTTT
V gene: TRBV18; clone size: once; D gene: TRBD1; J gene: TRBJ2-7; CDR3 protein: CASSQSGTGGREQYF; CDR3 DNA: TGTGCCAGCTCTCAATCCGGGACAGGGGGCCGCGAGCAGTACTTC
V gene: TRBV7-9; clone size: NA; D gene: TRBD1; J gene: TRBJ1-1; CDR3 protein: CASQIQGASWNTEAFF; CDR3 DNA: TGTGCCAGCCAGATACAGGGGGCGAGTTGGAACACTGAAGCTTTCTTT
V gene: TRBV19; clone size: once; D gene: NA; J gene: TRBJ1-6; CDR3 protein: CATKERDGSYNSPLHF; CDR3 DNA: TGTGCCACAAAGGAGCGGGACGGCTCGTATAATTCACCCCTCCACTTT
V gene: TRBV7-9; clone size: NA; D gene: NA; J gene: TRBJ2-1; CDR3 protein: CASSLTEQFF; CDR3 DNA: TGTGCCAGCAGCTTAACAGAGCAGTTCTTC
V gene: TRBV28; clone size: NA; D gene: NA; J gene: TRBJ2-3; CDR3 protein: CASSLIPTSTDTQYF; CDR3 DNA: TGTGCCAGCAGTTTAATACCAACTAGCACAGATACGCAGTATTTT
V gene: TRBV11-2; clone size: NA; D gene: NA; J gene: TRBJ2-7; CDR3 protein: CASSLGGLGTLSYEQYF; CDR3 DNA: TGTGCCAGCAGCTTAGGGGGTCTGGGGACACTCTCCTACGAGCAGTACTTC
V gene: TRBV27; clone size: NA; D gene: NA; J gene: TRBJ1-2; CDR3 protein: CASSPQGNYGYTF; CDR3 DNA: TGTGCCAGCAGTCCACAGGGAAACTATGGCTACACCTTC
V gene: TRBV18; clone size: NA; D gene: NA; J gene: TRBJ1-4; CDR3 protein: CASSPDPGRPNEKLFF; CDR3 DNA: TGTGCCAGCTCACCAGACCCAGGGAGGCCTAATGAAAAACTGTTTTTT
V gene: TRBV25-1; clone size: NA; D gene: NA; J gene: TRBJ2-7; CDR3 protein: CASSETGRFYEQYF; CDR3 DNA: TGTGCCAGCAGTGAAACGGGTAGGTTCTACGAGCAGTACTTC
V gene: TRBV7-2; clone size: NA; D gene: TRBD1; J gene: TRBJ1-1; CDR3 protein: CASSQGQVPAFF; CDR3 DNA: TGTGCCAGCAGCCAAGGACAGGTCCCCGCTTTCTTT
V gene: TRBV6-1; clone size: NA; D gene: TRBD2; J gene: TRBJ2-1; CDR3 protein: CASSALAGNYNEQFF; CDR3 DNA: TGTGCCAGCAGTGCTCTAGCGGGGAACTACAATGAGCAGTTCTTC
V gene: TRBV12-5; clone size: few; D gene: NA; J gene: TRBJ1-4; CDR3 protein: CASGSTKTFGQQNEKLFF; CDR3 DNA: TGTGCTAGTGGTTCCACCAAAACTTTCGGACAGCAGAATGAAAAACTGTTTTTT
V gene: TRBV28; clone size: once; D gene: NA; J gene: TRBJ1-3; CDR3 protein: CASSNTHPGFAGNTIYF; CDR3 DNA: TGTGCCAGCAGTAACACACACCCGGGATTCGCTGGAAACACCATATATTTT
V gene: TRBV6-1; clone size: NA; D gene: NA; J gene: TRBJ2-5; CDR3 protein: CASSDGLQYQETQYF; CDR3 DNA: TGTGCCAGCAGTGATGGGCTACAGTACCAAGAGACCCAGTACTTC
V gene: TRBV6-5; clone size: NA; D gene: TRBD1; J gene: TRBJ2-7; CDR3 protein: CASSYLQGDEQYF; CDR3 DNA: TGTGCCAGCAGTTACTTACAGGGGGATGAGCAGTACTTC
V gene: TRBV19; clone size: NA; D gene: NA; J gene: TRBJ1-2; CDR3 protein: CASSIGSGGYTF; CDR3 DNA: TGTGCCAGTAGTATTGGGTCGGGTGGCTACACCTTC
V gene: TRBV18; clone size: NA; D gene: NA; J gene: TRBJ1-1; CDR3 protein: CASSPGANTEAFF; CDR3 DNA: TGTGCCAGCTCACCAGGAGCGAACACTGAAGCTTTCTTT
V gene: TRBV6-4; clone size: NA; D gene: TRBD1; J gene: TRBJ1-6; CDR3 protein: CASSPSQGNNSPLHF; CDR3 DNA: TGTGCCAGCAGCCCATCACAGGGGAATAATTCACCCCTCCACTTT
V gene: TRBV19; clone size: NA; D gene: TRBD1; J gene: TRBJ1-1; CDR3 protein: CASSPGTGMNTEAFF; CDR3 DNA: TGTGCCAGTAGTCCCGGGACAGGGATGAACACTGAAGCTTTCTTT
V gene: TRBV30; clone size: once; D gene: TRBD1; J gene: TRBJ1-1; CDR3 protein: CAWSADRAGTEAFF; CDR3 DNA: TGTGCCTGGAGTGCGGACAGGGCGGGCACTGAAGCTTTCTTT
V gene: TRBV5-1; clone size: NA; D gene: TRBD1; J gene: TRBJ2-5; CDR3 protein: CASSAGTGGETQYF; CDR3 DNA: TGCGCCAGCAGCGCCGGGACAGGAGGGGAGACCCAGTACTTC
V gene: TRBV2; clone size: NA; D gene: NA; J gene: TRBJ2-5; CDR3 protein: CASSVQGVQETQYF; CDR3 DNA: TGTGCCAGCAGTGTACAGGGTGTCCAAGAGACCCAGTACTTC
V gene: TRBV27; clone size: few; D gene: TRBD2; J gene: TRBJ2-5; CDR3 protein: CASSGGQGVSGGFQETQYF; CDR3 DNA: TGTGCCAGCAGTGGAGGACAGGGAGTTAGCGGGGGGTTCCAAGAGACCCAGTACTTC